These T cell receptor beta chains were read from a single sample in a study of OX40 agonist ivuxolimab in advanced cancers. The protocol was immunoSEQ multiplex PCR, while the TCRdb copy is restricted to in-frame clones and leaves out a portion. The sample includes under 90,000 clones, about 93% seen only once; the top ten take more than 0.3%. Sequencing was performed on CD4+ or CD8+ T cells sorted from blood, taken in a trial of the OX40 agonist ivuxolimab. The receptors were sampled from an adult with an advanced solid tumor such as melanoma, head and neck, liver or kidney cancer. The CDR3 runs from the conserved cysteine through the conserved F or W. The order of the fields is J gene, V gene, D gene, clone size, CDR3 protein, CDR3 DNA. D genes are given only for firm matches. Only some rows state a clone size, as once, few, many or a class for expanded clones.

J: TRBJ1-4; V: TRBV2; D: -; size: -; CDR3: CASSEEGGEKLFF; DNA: TGTGCCAGCAGTGAAGAAGGCGGTGAAAAACTGTTTTTT
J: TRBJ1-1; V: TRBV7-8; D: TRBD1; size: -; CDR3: CASSLGGQGYSEAFF; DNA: TGTGCCAGCAGCTTAGGGGGACAGGGGTATTCTGAAGCTTTCTTT
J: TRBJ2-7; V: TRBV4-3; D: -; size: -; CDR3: CASSQVSGTYEQYF; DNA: TGCGCCAGCAGCCAAGTTTCCGGTACCTACGAGCAGTACTTC
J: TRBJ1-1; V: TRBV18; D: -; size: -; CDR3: CASSASIGAFF; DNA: TGTGCCAGCTCTGCGAGTATCGGGGCTTTCTTT
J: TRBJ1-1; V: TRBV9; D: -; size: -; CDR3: CASSEGTGNTEAFF; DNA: TGTGCCAGCAGCGAAGGGACGGGGAACACTGAAGCTTTCTTT
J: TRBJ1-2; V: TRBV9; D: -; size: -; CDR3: CASSVGTGSYGYTF; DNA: TGTGCCAGCAGCGTAGGAACGGGGAGCTATGGCTACACCTTC
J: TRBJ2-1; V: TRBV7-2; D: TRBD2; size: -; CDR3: CASTPSPGTSGTNEQFF; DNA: TGTGCCAGCACCCCCTCCCCTGGGACTAGCGGGACGAATGAGCAGTTCTTC
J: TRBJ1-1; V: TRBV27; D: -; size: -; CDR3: CASSLFRGTEAFF; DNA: TGTGCCAGCAGTCTCTTCAGGGGAACTGAAGCTTTCTTT
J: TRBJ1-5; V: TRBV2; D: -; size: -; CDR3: CASSEVGLSNQPQHF; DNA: TGTGCCAGCAGTGAAGTGGGCTTGAGCAATCAGCCCCAGCATTTT
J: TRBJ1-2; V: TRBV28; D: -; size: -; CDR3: CASSDPGGVYGYTF; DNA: TGTGCCAGCAGTGACCCGGGGGGTGTCTATGGCTACACCTTC
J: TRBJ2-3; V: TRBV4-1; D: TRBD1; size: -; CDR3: CASSQDHADRPEQGTDTQYF; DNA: TGCGCCAGCAGCCAAGATCATGCGGACAGGCCTGAGCAGGGCACAGATACGCAGTATTTT
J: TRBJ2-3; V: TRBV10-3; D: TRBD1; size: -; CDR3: CAIKGRGMSEGDTDTQYF; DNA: TGTGCCATCAAGGGCAGGGGGATGAGCGAGGGAGACACAGATACGCAGTATTTT
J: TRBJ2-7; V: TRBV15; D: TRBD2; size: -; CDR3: CATSRAGTSGLNYEQYF; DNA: TGTGCCACCAGCAGAGCCGGGACTAGCGGGCTAAACTACGAGCAGTACTTC
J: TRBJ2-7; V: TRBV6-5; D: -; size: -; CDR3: CAISPGTSLVEQYF; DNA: TGTGCCATCAGCCCCGGGACCTCCCTTGTCGAGCAGTACTTC
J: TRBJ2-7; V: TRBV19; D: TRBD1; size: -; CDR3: CATPGTGKSEQYF; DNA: TGTGCCACCCCCGGGACAGGGAAATCCGAGCAGTACTTC
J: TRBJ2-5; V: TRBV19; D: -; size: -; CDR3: CASSVVGGRETQYF; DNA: TGTGCCAGTAGTGTCGTCGGGGGCCGGGAGACCCAGTACTTC
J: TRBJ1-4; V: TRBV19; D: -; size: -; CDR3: CASSSRDTLYEKLFF; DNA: TGTGCCAGTAGTTCCCGGGACACCTTATATGAAAAACTGTTTTTT
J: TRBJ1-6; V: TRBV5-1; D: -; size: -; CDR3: CASSDPRQGSNSPLHF; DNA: TGCGCCAGCAGCGACCCCCGTCAAGGGTCGAATTCACCCCTCCACTTT
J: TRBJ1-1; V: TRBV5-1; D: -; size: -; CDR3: CASSPPRDGNTEAFF; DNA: TGCGCCAGCAGTCCCCCTCGGGACGGGAACACTGAAGCTTTCTTT
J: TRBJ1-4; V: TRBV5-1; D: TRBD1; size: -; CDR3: CASSSARTGGDEKLFF; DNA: TGCGCCAGCAGCTCGGCAAGGACAGGGGGCGATGAAAAACTGTTTTTT
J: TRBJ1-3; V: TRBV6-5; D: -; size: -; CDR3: CASSSPGNTIYF; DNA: TGTGCCAGCAGTTCGCCTGGAAACACCATATATTTT
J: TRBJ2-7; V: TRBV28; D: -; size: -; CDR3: CASRPGHLSYEQYF; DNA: TGTGCCAGCAGGCCGGGACACCTCTCCTACGAGCAGTACTTC
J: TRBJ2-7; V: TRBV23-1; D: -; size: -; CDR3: CASSQLKRIGRYEQYF; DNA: TGCGCCAGCAGTCAGCTTAAGAGGATCGGTCGGTACGAGCAGTACTTC
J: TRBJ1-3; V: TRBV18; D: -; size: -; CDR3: CASLPLPGTTGNTIYF; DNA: TGTGCCAGTCTACCATTGCCCGGGACCACTGGAAACACCATATATTTT
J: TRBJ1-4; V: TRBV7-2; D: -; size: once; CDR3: CASSLGVSRVEKLFF; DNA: TGTGCCAGCAGCTTAGGGGTTAGCAGGGTTGAAAAACTGTTTTTT
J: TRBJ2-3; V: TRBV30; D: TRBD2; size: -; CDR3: CAWTTSGGALNTQYF; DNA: TGTGCCTGGACGACTAGCGGGGGGGCCCTTAATACGCAGTATTTT
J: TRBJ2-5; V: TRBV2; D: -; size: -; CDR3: CASMTAPSQETQYF; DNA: TGTGCCAGCATGACCGCCCCCTCCCAAGAGACCCAGTACTTC
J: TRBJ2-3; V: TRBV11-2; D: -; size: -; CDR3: CASSLDRQDTQYF; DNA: TGTGCCAGCAGCTTAGACCGACAAGATACGCAGTATTTT
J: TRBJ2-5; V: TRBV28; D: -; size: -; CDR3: CASSSGGRETQYF; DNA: TGTGCCAGCAGCTCTGGGGGGCGAGAGACCCAGTACTTC
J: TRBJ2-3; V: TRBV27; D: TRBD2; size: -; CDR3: CASKVGVAGTWGGHTDTQYF; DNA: TGTGCCAGCAAGGTTGGCGTGGCAGGGACCTGGGGAGGGCACACAGATACGCAGTATTTT
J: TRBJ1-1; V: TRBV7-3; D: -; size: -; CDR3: CASSLYRSDTEAFF; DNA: TGTGCCAGCAGCTTATACAGGTCTGACACTGAAGCTTTCTTT
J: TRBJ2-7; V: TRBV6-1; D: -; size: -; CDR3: CASSAWQGRMNEQYF; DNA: TGTGCCAGCAGTGCTTGGCAGGGAAGGATGAACGAGCAGTACTTC
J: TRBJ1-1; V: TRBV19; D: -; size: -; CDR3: CASSINGATAGGTEAFF; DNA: TGTGCCAGTAGTATAAACGGGGCGACGGCCGGGGGGACTGAAGCTTTCTTT
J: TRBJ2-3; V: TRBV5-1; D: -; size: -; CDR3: CASSLAVIQTDTQYF; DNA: TGCGCCAGCAGCTTGGCTGTAATCCAAACAGATACGCAGTATTTT
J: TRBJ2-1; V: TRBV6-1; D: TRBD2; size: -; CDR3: CASSELGGRNEQFF; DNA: TGTGCCAGCAGTGAGTTGGGAGGGAGGAATGAGCAGTTCTTC
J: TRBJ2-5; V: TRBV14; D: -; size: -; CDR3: CASSARVGETQYF; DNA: TGTGCCAGCAGCGCAAGGGTGGGGGAGACCCAGTACTTC
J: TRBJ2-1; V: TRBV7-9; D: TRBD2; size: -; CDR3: CASSLEGLAGGDEQFF; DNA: TGTGCCAGCAGCTTAGAGGGACTAGCGGGGGGTGATGAGCAGTTCTTC
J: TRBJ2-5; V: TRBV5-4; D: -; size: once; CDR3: CASSTATSQETQYF; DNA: TGTGCCAGCAGCACTGCGACAAGCCAAGAGACCCAGTACTTC
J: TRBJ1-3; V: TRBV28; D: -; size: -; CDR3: CASSSQQGGSGNTIYF; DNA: TGTGCCAGCAGTAGTCAACAGGGCGGCTCTGGAAACACCATATATTTT
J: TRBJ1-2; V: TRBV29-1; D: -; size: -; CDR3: CSVVLGNYGYTF; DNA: TGCAGCGTTGTGTTAGGGAACTATGGCTACACCTTC
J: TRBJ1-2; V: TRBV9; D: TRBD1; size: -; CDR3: CASSEQGVSNYGYTF; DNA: TGTGCCAGCAGCGAACAGGGGGTTTCTAACTATGGCTACACCTTC
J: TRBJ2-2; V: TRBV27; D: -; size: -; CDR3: CASSPSPGSGTGELFF; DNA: TGTGCCAGCAGTCCGTCCCCCGGGAGTGGCACCGGGGAGCTGTTTTTT
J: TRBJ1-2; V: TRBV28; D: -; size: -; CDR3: CASSLQGRDYGYTF; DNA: TGTGCCAGCAGTTTACAGGGACGGGACTATGGCTACACCTTC
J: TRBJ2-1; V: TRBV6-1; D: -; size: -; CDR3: CASKLASSYNEQFF; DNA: TGTGCCAGCAAGCTAGCCAGCTCCTACAATGAGCAGTTCTTC
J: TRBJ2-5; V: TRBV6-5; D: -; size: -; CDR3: CASSYSFLLETQYF; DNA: TGTGCCAGCAGTTACTCGTTTCTTTTGGAGACCCAGTACTTC
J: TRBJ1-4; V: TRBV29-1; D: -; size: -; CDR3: CSVVVGSNEKLFF; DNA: TGCAGCGTTGTAGTAGGGTCCAATGAAAAACTGTTTTTT
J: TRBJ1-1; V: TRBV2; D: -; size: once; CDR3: CASSGQFNTEAFF; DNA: TGTGCCAGCAGTGGACAGTTTAACACTGAAGCTTTCTTT
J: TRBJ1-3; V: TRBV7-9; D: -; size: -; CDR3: CASSPQGSGNTIYF; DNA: TGTGCCAGCAGCCCCCAGGGGAGCGGAAACACCATATATTTT
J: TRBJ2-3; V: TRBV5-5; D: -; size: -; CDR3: CASSSNGLSTDTQYF; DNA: TGTGCCAGCAGCTCAAACGGACTCTCCACAGATACGCAGTATTTT
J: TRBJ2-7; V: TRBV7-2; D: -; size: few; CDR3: CASSSGGLAYEQYF; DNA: TGTGCCAGCAGTTCAGGGGGACTAGCCTACGAGCAGTACTTC